Sequencing of this T cell receptor beta chain was carried out in a study of blood T cell repertoires in COVID-19. Across the study: Some COVID-19 samples were acute and others convalescent; all came from the United States, Italy and Spain. Nucleic acid was either cDNA or gDNA, and it came from T cells, B-cell-depleted T cells, or PBMCs.

The CDR3 contains 16 residues. Germline CDR1 and CDR2: LNHDA and SQIVND (reference sequence). V dropped 1 base and J dropped 1; count of bases not matched to a gene: 0. Per the authors' pipeline: Reference gene primer amplification gave estimated nucleated cell counts. Sequenced by immunoSEQ multiplex PCR; TCRdb stores in-frame clones only, minus some. V and J calls and clone size are copied from that table; D and trimming were computed from the DNA. The table has a few hundred thousand clones, 89% seen once. The receptor's source is a woman aged 40-49 years who had recovered from COVID-19. Material for sequencing was peripheral blood. The chain combines TRBV19 with TRBJ2-2; TRBD2 aligns across 10 bases. The CDR3 sequence: CASSIGTSGNTGELFF. The CDR3 DNA is TGTGCCAGTAGTATAGGGACTAGCGGGAACACCGGGGAGCTGTTTTTT. The full variable domain, rest sourced from reference TRBV19 and TRBJ2-2, is DGGITQSPKYLFRKEGQNVTLSCEQNLNHDAMYWYRQDPGQGLRLIYYSQIVNDFQKGDIAEGYSVSREKKESFPLTVTSAQKNPTAFYLCASSIGTSGNTGELFFGEGSRLTVL.